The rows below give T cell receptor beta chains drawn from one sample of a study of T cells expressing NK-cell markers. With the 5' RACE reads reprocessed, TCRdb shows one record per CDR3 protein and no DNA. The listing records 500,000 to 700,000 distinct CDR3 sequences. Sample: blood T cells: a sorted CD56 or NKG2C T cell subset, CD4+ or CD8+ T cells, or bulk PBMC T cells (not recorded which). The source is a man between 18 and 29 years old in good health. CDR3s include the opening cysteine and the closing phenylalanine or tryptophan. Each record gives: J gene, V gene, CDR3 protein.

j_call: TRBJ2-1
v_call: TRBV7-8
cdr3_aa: CASSSVAGGSYNEQFF

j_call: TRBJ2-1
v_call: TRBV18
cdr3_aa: CASSLLPQGGYNEQFF

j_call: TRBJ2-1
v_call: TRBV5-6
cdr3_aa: CASGGTVHNEQFF

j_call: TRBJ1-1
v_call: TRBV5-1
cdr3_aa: CASSSGRGHTIKNTEAFF

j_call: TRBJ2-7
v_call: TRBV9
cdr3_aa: CASSVHTQGQEQYF

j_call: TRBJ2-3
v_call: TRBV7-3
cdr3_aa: CASSRELAGEQYF

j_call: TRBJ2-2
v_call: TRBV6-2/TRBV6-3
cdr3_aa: CASSYLGESGELFF

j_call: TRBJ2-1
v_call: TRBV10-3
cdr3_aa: CAISARAGRSYNEQFF

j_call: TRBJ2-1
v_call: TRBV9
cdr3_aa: CASSETSYNEQFF

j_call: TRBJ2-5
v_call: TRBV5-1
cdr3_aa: CASSPLVQETQYF

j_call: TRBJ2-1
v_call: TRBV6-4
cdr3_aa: CASSRTGGVEQFF

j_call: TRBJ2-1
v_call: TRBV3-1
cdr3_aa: CASSHSGRLYNEQFF

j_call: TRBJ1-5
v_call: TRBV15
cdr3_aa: CATSGGARQPQHF

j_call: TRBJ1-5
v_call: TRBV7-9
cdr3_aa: CASSMGQGAKQPQHF

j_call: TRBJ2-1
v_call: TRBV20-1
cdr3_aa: CSAKVLAVSYNEQFF

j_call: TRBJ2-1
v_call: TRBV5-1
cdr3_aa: CASSSTETSGDWYEQFF

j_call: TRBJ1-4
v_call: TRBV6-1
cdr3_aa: CASSHRVPGHNEKLFF

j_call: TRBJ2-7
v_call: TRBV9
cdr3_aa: CASPAGLQTYEQYF

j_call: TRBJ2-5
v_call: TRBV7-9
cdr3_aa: CASSLVTGEETQYF

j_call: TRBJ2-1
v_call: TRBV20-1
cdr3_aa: CSAASPGAWDEQFF

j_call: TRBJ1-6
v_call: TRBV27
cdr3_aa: CASRITGKGALHF

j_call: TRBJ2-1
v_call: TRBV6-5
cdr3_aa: CASSYSLAGSYNEQFF

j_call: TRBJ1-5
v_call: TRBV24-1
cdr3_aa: CATSDAGTGGSQPQHF

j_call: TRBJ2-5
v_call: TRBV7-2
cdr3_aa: CASSLGGTGVKTQYF

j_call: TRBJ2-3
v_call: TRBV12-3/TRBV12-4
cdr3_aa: CASSLRQGISDTQYF

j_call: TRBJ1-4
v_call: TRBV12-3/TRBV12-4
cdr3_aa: CASSYGTGGNEKLFF

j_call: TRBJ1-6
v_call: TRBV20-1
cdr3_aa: CSARDDRGASPLHF

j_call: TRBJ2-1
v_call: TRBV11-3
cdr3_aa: CASSFFSSGRRNEQFF

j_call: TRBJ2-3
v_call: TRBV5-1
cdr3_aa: CASSSARGAGGTDTQYF

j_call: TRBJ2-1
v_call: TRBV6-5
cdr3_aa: CASSPLTSGSYNEQFF

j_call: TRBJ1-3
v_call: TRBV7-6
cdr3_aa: CASSSDPTSGNTIYF

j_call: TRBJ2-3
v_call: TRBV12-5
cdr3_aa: CASGLYSTDTQYF

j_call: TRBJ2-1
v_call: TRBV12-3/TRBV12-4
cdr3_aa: CASSWGTSGSSDEQFF

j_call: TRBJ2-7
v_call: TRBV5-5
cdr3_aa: CASRPTSGISYEQYF

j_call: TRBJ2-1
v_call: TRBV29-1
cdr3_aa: CSVEDRDRGLNEQFF

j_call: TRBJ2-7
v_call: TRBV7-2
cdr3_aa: CASSFPGQGYEQYF

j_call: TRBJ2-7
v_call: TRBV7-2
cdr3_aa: CASSLDGHQYF

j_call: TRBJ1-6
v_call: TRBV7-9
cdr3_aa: CASSSTGPQGAESPLHF

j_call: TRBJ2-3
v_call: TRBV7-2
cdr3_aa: CASSLAGFKGLTDTQYF

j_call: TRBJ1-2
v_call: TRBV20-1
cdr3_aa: CSARVTDNPGYTF

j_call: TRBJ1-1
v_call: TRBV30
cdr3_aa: CAWRTATEAFF

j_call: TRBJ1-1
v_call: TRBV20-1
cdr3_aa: CSARGRSSYTEAFF

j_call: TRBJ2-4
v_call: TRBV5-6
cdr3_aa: CASSLGTVKNIQYF

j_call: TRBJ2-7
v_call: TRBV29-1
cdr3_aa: CSVAGTSGSSGYEQYF

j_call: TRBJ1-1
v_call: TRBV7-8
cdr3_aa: CASSLVIRGTEAFF

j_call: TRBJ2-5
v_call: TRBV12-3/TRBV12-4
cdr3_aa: CASSISSGRRETQYF

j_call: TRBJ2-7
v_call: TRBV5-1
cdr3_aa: CASSLDPAGRSSTYEQYF

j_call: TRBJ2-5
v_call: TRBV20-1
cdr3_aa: CSAREGERGAQYF

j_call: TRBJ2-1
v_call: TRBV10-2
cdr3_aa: CASSESEGVEQFF